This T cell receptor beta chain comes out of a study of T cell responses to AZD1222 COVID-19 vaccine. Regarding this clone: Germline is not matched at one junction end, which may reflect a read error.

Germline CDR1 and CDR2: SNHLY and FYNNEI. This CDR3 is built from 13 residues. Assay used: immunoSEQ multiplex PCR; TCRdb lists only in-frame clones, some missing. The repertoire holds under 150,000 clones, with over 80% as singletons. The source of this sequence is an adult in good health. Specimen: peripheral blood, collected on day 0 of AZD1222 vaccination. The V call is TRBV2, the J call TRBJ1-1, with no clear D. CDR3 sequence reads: CASREAGDTEAFF. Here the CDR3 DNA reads TGTGCCAGCAGGGAAGCAGGTGACACTGAAGCTTTCTTT.